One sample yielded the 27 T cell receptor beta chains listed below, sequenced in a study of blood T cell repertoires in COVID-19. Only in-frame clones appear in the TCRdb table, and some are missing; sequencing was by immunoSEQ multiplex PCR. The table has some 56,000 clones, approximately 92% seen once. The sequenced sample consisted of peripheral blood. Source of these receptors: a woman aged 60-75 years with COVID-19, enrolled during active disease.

CDR3 sequence (DNA): TGTGCCAGTAGTATCCCAGGATTGAGTCACAATGAGCAGTTCTTC. Protein sequence: CASSIPGLSHNEQFF. The chain is built from TRBV19 and TRBJ2-1; D remains ambiguous. The CDR3 covers 15 residues. V was trimmed by 3 bases and J by 5 bases, leaving 14 bases between them. Germline CDR1 is LNHDA and CDR2 is SQIVND (reference sequence).

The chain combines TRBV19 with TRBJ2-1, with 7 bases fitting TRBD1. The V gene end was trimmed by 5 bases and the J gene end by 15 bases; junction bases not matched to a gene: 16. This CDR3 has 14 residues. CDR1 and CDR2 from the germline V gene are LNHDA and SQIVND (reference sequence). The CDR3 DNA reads TGTGCCAGTAGTCCTTCGTCGGGACAGTGGATTGGGTTCTTC. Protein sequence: CASSPSSGQWIGFF.

Here the CDR3 reads CASSPPAGGYEQYF. The CDR3 DNA follows: TGTGCCAGCAGCCCCCCCGCAGGGGGGTACGAGCAGTACTTC. This chain uses TRBV11-3 with TRBJ2-7; tentative D call: TRBD1 (7 bases). The CDR3 is 14 amino acids. The germline V gene encodes CDR1 SGHNT and CDR2 YENEEA. V lost 5 bases, J lost 4 bases, and 15 bases lay in between.

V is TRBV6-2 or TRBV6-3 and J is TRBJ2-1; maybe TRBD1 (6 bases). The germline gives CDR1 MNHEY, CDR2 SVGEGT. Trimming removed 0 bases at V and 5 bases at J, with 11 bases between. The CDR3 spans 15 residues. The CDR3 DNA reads TGTGCCAGCAGTTACTCGAGGGGGTTTAACAATGAGCAGTTCTTC. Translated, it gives CASSYSRGFNNEQFF.

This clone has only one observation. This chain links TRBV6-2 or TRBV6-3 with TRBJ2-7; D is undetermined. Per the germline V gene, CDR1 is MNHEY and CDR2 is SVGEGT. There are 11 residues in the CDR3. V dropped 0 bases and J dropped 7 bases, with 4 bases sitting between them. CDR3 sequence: CASSYSREQYF. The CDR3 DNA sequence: TGTGCCAGCAGTTACTCCCGGGAGCAGTACTTC.

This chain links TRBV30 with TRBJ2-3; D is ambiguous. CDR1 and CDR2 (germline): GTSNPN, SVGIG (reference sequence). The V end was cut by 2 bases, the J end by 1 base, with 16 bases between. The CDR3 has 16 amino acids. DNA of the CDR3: TGTGCCTGGAGTTCTGGCAGGAACATAGGCACAGATACGCAGTATTTT. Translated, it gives CAWSSGRNIGTDTQYF. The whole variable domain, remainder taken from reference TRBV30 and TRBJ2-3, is SQTIHQWPATLVQPVGSPLSLECTVEGTSNPNLYWYRQAAGRGLQLLFYSVGIGQISSEVPQNLSASRPQDRQFILSSKKLLLSDSGFYLCAWSSGRNIGTDTQYFGPGTRLTVL.

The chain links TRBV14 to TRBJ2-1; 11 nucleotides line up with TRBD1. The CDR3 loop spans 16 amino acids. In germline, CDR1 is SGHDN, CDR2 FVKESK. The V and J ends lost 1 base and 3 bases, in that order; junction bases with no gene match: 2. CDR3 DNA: TGTGCCAGCAGCCAAGTCGGGACAGGGGGCTACAATGAGCAGTTCTTC. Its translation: CASSQVGTGGYNEQFF.

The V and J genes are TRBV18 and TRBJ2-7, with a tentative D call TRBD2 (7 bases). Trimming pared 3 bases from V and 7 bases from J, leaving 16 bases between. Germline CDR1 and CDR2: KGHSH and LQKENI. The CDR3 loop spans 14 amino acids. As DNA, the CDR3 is TGTGCCAGCTCACCCCTCGGGGGGCGAGAGGAGCAGTACTTC. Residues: CASSPLGGREEQYF.

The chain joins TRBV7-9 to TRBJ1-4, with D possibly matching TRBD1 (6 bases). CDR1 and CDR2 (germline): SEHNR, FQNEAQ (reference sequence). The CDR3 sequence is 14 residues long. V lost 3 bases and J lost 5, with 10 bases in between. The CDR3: CASSFRGANEKLFF. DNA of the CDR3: TGTGCCAGCAGCTTTCGGGGGGCGAATGAAAAACTGTTTTTT.

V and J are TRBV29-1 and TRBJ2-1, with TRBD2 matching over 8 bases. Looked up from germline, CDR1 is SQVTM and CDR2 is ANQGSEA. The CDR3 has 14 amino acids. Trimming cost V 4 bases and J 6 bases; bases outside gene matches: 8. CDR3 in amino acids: CSVGGTSWANEQFF. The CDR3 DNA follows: TGCAGCGTTGGGGGGACTAGTTGGGCCAATGAGCAGTTCTTC.

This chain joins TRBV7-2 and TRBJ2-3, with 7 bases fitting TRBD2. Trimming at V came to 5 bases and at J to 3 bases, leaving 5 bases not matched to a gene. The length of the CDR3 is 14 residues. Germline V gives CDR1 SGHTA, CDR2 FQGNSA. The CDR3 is CASSPKRGTDTQYF. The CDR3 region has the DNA TGTGCCAGCAGCCCGAAGCGGGGTACAGATACGCAGTATTTT.

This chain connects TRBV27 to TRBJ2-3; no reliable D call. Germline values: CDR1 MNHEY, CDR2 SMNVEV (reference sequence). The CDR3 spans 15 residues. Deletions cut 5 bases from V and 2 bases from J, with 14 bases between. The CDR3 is CASSPQGTITDTQYF. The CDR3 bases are TGTGCCAGCAGTCCCCAAGGCACTATCACAGATACGCAGTATTTT.

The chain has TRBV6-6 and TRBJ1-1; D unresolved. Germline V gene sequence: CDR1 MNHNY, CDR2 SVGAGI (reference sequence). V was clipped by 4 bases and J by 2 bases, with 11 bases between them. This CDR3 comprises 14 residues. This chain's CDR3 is CASSLWQRNTEAFF. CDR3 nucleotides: TGTGCCAGCAGTTTGTGGCAGCGAAACACTGAAGCTTTCTTT.

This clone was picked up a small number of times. This chain's CDR3 is CASSQGVANNEQFF. The CDR3 DNA follows: TGTGCCAGCAGCCAAGGAGTCGCCAACAATGAGCAGTTCTTC. The V and J genes are TRBV3-1 (or the pseudogene TRBV3-2) and TRBJ2-1, with no clear D. The length of the CDR3 is 14 residues. The V gene lost 1 base and the J gene lost 5 bases, with 9 bases spanning the gap. Germline CDR1 is LGHDT and CDR2 is YNNKEL (reference sequence).

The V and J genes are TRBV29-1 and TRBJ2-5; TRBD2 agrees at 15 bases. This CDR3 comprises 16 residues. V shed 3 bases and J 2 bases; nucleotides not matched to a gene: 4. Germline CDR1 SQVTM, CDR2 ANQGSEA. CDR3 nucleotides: TGCAGCGTTGAGGGACTAGCGGGAGGCCTACAAGAGACCCAGTACTTC. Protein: CSVEGLAGGLQETQYF.

Written as DNA, the CDR3 is TGTGCCAGCAGTTTAGTCGATCGGGGGGCAATCACCGGGGAGCTGTTTTTT. The encoded protein is CASSLVDRGAITGELFF. The J gene is TRBJ2-2, the V gene TRBV28; maybe TRBD2 (7 bases). Germline values: CDR1 MDHEN, CDR2 SYDVKM. V lost 2 bases to trimming and J lost 4 bases, with 17 bases between them. This CDR3 has 17 residues.

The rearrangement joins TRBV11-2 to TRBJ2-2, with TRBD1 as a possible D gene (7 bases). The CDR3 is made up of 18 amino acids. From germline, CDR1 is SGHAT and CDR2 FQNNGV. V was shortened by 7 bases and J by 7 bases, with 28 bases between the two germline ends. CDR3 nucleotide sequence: TGTGCCAGCACCCAATTGGAAGGACGAGGGGGCGGGAACGGGGAGCTGTTTTTT. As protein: CASTQLEGRGGGNGELFF.

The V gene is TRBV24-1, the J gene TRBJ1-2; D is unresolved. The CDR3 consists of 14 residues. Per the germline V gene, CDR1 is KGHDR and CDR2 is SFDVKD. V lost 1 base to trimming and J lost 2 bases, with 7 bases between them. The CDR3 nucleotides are TGTGCCACCAGTGATTTAAACAGCAACTATGGCTACACCTTC. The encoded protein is CATSDLNSNYGYTF.

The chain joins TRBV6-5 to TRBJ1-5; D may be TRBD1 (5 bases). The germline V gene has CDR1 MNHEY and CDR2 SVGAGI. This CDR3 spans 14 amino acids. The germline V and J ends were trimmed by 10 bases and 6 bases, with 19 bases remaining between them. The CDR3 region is CATSRQFPSQPQHF. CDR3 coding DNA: TGTGCCACTTCGAGACAGTTTCCCAGTCAGCCCCAGCATTTT.

The CDR3 region is CSVGTALLQEQYF. CDR3 in DNA: TGCAGCGTTGGAACCGCGCTCCTGCAAGAGCAGTACTTC. This chain joins TRBV29-1 and TRBJ2-7, with D unclear. Trimming removed 4 bases from V and 7 bases from J, with 17 bases in between. Per germline, CDR1 SQVTM and CDR2 ANQGSEA. CDR3 length equals 13 residues.

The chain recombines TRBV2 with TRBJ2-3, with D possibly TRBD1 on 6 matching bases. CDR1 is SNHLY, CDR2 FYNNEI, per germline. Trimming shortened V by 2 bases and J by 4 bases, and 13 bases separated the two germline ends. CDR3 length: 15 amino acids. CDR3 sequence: CASSEFIAGADTQYF. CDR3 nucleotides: TGTGCCAGCAGTGAATTTATTGCAGGGGCAGATACGCAGTATTTT.

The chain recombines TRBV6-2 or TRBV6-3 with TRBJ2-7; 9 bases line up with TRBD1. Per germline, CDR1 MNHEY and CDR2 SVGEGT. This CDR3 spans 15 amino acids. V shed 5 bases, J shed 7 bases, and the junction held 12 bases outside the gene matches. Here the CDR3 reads CASSPLDRGLGEQYF. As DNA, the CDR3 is TGTGCCAGCAGTCCATTGGACAGGGGCCTGGGGGAGCAGTACTTC.

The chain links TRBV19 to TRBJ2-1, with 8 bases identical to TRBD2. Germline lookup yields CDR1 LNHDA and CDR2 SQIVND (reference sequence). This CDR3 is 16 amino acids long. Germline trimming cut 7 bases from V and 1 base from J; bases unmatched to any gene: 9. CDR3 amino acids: CASTVLSGGSYNEQFF. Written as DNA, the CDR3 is TGTGCCAGTACCGTCCTAAGCGGGGGATCCTACAATGAGCAGTTCTTC.

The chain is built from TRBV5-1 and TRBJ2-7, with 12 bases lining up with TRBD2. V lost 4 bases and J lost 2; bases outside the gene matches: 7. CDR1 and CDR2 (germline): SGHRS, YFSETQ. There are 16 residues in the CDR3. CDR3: CASSQATSGGTYEQYF. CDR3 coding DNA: TGCGCCAGCAGCCAAGCGACTAGCGGGGGAACCTACGAGCAGTACTTC.

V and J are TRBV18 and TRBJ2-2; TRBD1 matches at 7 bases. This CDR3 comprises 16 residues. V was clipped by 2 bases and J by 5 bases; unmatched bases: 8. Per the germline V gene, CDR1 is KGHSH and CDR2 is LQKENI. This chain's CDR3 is CASSPRDSLNTGELFF. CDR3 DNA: TGTGCCAGCTCACCAAGGGACAGTCTAAATACCGGGGAGCTGTTTTTT.

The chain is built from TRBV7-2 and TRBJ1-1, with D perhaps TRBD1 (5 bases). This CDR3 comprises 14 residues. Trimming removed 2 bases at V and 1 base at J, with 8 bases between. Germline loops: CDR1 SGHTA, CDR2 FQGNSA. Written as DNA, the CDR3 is TGTGCCAGCAGCTTACAGGGCCCGAACACTGAAGCTTTCTTT. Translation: CASSLQGPNTEAFF.

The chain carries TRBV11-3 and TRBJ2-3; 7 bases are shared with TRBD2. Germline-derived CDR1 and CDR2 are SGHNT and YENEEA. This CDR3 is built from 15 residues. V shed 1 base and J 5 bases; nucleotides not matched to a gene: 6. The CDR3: CASSLGKRELDTQYF. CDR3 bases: TGTGCCAGCAGCTTAGGCAAGCGGGAATTAGATACGCAGTATTTT.